Listed below are T cell receptor beta chains from one sample, sequenced in a study of CD8+ T cells in alopecia areata. This table comes from immunoSEQ multiplex PCR, and its TCRdb copy is limited to in-frame clones, with some not included. This sample has some 95,000 clones, with around 44% found just once. Sequencing used CD8+ T cells sorted from blood, obtained at week 24, from a patient treated with tofacitinib. These receptors came from a human donor with alopecia areata. The CDR3 runs from the conserved cysteine through the conserved F or W. A D gene is named only where the DNA matches it firmly. Some rows mark clone size as missing; the rest say once, few, many or name a class of expanded clone.

v_gene	j_gene	len	abundance	d_gene	CDR3aa	CDR3nt
TRBV6-5	TRBJ2-5	14	.	TRBD1	CASSRTGGVETQYF	TGTGCCAGCAGTCGGACAGGGGGCGTAGAGACCCAGTACTTC
TRBV13	TRBJ2-2	16	.	.	CASSFLAESNTGELFF	TGTGCCAGCAGCTTCTTAGCGGAATCGAACACCGGGGAGCTGTTTTTT
TRBV25-1	TRBJ2-7	12	.	.	CASSEDGYEQYF	TGTGCCAGCAGTGAAGACGGCTACGAGCAGTACTTC
TRBV15	TRBJ1-4	16	.	.	CATSPRLGTSREKLFF	TGTGCCACCAGCCCCCGGCTGGGGACGTCTCGTGAAAAACTGTTTTTT
TRBV7-8	TRBJ2-7	17	.	TRBD2	CASSLTRRGLAGREQYF	TGTGCCAGCAGCCTAACCCGTCGGGGACTAGCGGGACGCGAGCAGTACTTC
TRBV6-1	TRBJ1-5	14	.	TRBD1	CASRTTGSNQPQHF	TGTGCCAGCAGGACGACAGGGAGCAATCAGCCCCAGCATTTT
TRBV27	TRBJ2-7	16	.	.	CASSLLFPVAPYEQYF	TGTGCCAGCAGTTTACTATTCCCTGTGGCCCCCTACGAGCAGTACTTC
TRBV6-1	TRBJ2-1	17	.	TRBD2	CASSELAGPSSYNEQFF	TGTGCCAGCAGTGAACTAGCGGGCCCTAGCTCCTACAATGAGCAGTTCTTC
TRBV5-1	TRBJ2-5	10	once	.	CASRGETQYF	TGCGCCAGCAGGGGGGAGACCCAGTACTTC
TRBV4-1	TRBJ1-2	17	.	TRBD1	CASSQEGTGGASYGYTF	TGCGCCAGCAGCCAAGAAGGTACAGGGGGCGCGAGCTATGGCTACACCTTC
TRBV2	TRBJ1-1	11	.	.	CASSPSWEAFF	TGTGCCAGCAGTCCCAGTTGGGAAGCTTTCTTT
TRBV27	TRBJ1-1	15	.	TRBD1	CASSLRSTGDTEAFF	TGTGCCAGCAGTTTACGGTCGACAGGGGACACTGAAGCTTTCTTT
TRBV27	TRBJ2-1	15	.	TRBD2	CASSATSYPYNEQFF	TGTGCCAGCAGCGCGACTAGCTATCCGTACAATGAGCAGTTCTTC
TRBV6-1	TRBJ2-6	15	few	.	CASSEKGAGANVLTF	TGTGCCAGCAGTGAGAAGGGGGCTGGGGCCAACGTCCTGACTTTC
TRBV6-6	TRBJ2-5	13	.	.	CASSSSGRETQYF	TGTGCCAGCAGTAGTTCAGGGCGTGAGACCCAGTACTTC
TRBV4-2	TRBJ1-5	16	.	TRBD1	CASSLTGGGGNQPQHF	TGTGCCAGCAGCCTTACAGGGGGGGGAGGCAATCAGCCCCAGCATTTT
TRBV5-6	TRBJ2-5	12	.	.	CASSLSPETQYF	TGTGCCAGCAGCTTGTCGCCAGAGACCCAGTACTTC
TRBV4-1	TRBJ2-7	14	few	TRBD2	CASSQAQREGEQYF	TGCGCCAGCAGCCAAGCCCAGCGGGAAGGCGAGCAGTACTTC
TRBV7-9	TRBJ2-7	13	.	.	CASSVGTSYEQYF	TGTGCCAGCAGCGTAGGAACTTCCTACGAGCAGTACTTC
TRBV29-1	TRBJ2-7	13	.	.	CSVEGGVPYEQYF	TGCAGCGTTGAGGGCGGAGTGCCTTACGAGCAGTACTTC
TRBV10-2	TRBJ1-4	12	.	.	CASSELPEKLFF	TGCGCCAGCAGTGAGTTGCCGGAAAAACTGTTTTTT
TRBV23-1	TRBJ2-7	15	.	.	CASSHPLDPWYEQYF	TGCGCCAGCAGTCATCCCTTGGACCCGTGGTACGAGCAGTACTTC
TRBV27	TRBJ2-7	14	.	TRBD2	CASSSPREGPKQYF	TGTGCCAGCAGTTCCCCCCGGGAGGGTCCTAAGCAGTACTTC
TRBV5-1	TRBJ1-4	14	.	.	CASRDVGSNEKLFF	TGCGCCAGCAGGGACGTCGGATCTAATGAAAAACTGTTTTTT
TRBV7-8	TRBJ1-1	13	.	.	CASSLGYGTEAFF	TGTGCCAGCAGCTTAGGATACGGCACTGAAGCTTTCTTT
TRBV7-9	TRBJ2-2	15	.	.	CASGFLQGDTGELFF	TGTGCCAGCGGATTCCTACAGGGTGACACCGGGGAGCTGTTTTTT
TRBV5-1	TRBJ2-5	16	few	.	CASSLGSPAFQETQYF	TGCGCCAGCAGCTTGGGGTCCCCAGCGTTCCAAGAGACCCAGTACTTC
TRBV15	TRBJ1-2	13	few	.	CATSRSTGYGYTF	TGTGCCACCAGCAGATCCACAGGTTATGGCTACACCTTC
TRBV27	TRBJ2-7	18	.	.	CASSLFYLSGNRVYEQYF	TGTGCCAGCAGTTTATTCTATCTATCGGGGAATCGGGTCTACGAGCAGTACTTC